The 5 T cell receptor beta chains in this list originate from one sample, sequenced in a study of T cell repertoires in cytomegalovirus infection. Each CDR3 protein is one row after TCRdb ran MiXCR on the reads. Of about 180,000 distinct CDR3 sequences listed, approximately 14% are singletons. The source material was PBMCs. Receptors originate from a human donor in good health (CMV status not recorded). Some clones in this sample may be carry-over from other donors' samples.

The chain is built from TRBV12-3 or TRBV12-4 and TRBJ1-1; the match to TRBD1 covers 7 bases. The V and J ends lost 7 bases and 1 base, in that order; junction bases with no gene match: 9. The CDR3 runs 15 residues. The CDR3: CASNFRGTANTEAFF. The CDR3 coding sequence is TGTGCCAGCAATTTCCGAGGGACAGCGAACACTGAAGCTTTCTTT.

This clonotype was observed a handful of times. V is TRBV7-4 and J is TRBJ2-7, with a weak D call TRBD2 (6 bases). CDR3 size: 14 residues. Germline lookup yields CDR1 SGHVT and CDR2 SQSDAQ. Trimming shortened V by 6 bases and J by 5 bases, and 17 bases separated the two germline ends. The CDR3: CASRFGGPNDEQYF. CDR3 bases: TGTGCCAGCAGGTTCGGGGGACCAAACGACGAGCAGTACTTC.

This clonotype was seen ten or more times. The chain recombines TRBV14 with TRBJ1-1, with D possibly being TRBD1 (5 bases). Trimming stripped 5 bases from V and 4 bases from J, with 20 bases between. CDR3 length equals 16 residues. CDR1 is SGHDN and CDR2 is FVKESK in the germline V gene. The CDR3 loop is CASSLTGRTVGTEAFF. The CDR3 region has the DNA TGTGCCAGCAGCTTAACAGGCCGAACCGTGGGCACTGAAGCTTTCTTT. Filled out from reference TRBV14 and TRBJ1-1, the complete variable domain reads EAGVTQFPSHSVIEKGQTVTLRCDPISGHDNLYWYRRVMGKEIKFLLHFVKESKQDESGMPNNRFLAERTGGTYSTLKVQPAELEDSGVYFCASSLTGRTVGTEAFFGQGTRLTVV.

The chain has TRBV6-5 and TRBJ2-1, with D maybe TRBD2 (5 bases). This CDR3 spans 12 amino acids. Germline V lookup: CDR1 MNHEY, CDR2 SVGAGI. Trimming left V 7 bases short and J 6 bases short, with 10 bases between. The CDR3 region has the DNA TGTGCCAGCACCAGAGGGTCCAATGAGCAGTTCTTC. Amino acid sequence: CASTRGSNEQFF.

The CDR3 DNA is TGTGCCAGCAGTCTCCGCGGGCCCCAGCATTTT. It specifies CASSLRGPQHF. V and J are TRBV28 and TRBJ1-5; the D is unclear. Germline-derived CDR1 and CDR2 are MDHEN and SYDVKM. The CDR3 extends over 11 amino acids. V lost 5 bases to trimming and J lost 9 bases, with 8 bases between them.